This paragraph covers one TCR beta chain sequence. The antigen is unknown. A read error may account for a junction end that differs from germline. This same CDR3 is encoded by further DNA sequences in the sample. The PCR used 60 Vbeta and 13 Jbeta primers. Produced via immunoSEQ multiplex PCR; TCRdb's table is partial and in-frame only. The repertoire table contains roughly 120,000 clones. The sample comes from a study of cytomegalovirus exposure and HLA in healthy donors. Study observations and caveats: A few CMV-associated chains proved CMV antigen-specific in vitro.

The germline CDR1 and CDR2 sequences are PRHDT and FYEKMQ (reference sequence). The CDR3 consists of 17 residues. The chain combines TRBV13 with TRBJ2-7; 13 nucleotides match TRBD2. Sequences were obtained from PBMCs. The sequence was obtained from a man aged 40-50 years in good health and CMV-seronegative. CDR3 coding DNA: TGTGCCAGCAGCTTGGGACCGAGGACTAGCGGGAGCTACGAGCAGTACTTT. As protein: CASSLGPRTSGSYEQYF.